This T cell receptor beta chain was retrieved from a study of cytomegalovirus exposure and HLA in healthy donors. Study in general: Around 76% of more than 300 genotyped donors fell in the Caucasian-associated ancestry cluster.

Healthy bone marrow donors supplied every sample. Germline V gene data show CDR1 as MDHEN and CDR2 as SYDVKM. Trimming removed 5 bases from V and 10 bases from J, with 12 bases in between. CDR3 length equals 13 residues. Primers included in the PCR were 60 Vbeta and 13 Jbeta primers. Generated by immunoSEQ multiplex PCR, the TCRdb table keeps only in-frame clones and is missing some. The sample records 150,000 to 200,000 clones, 76% being singletons. Points on this clone: Its specificity is unknown.

Study-level findings and limits: A few V segments could not be told apart, such as TRBV6-2 and TRBV6-3, and were left out.

The receptor's source is a man aged 18 to 29 in good health and CMV-seronegative. The chain employs TRBV28 and TRBJ1-6; a possible D gene is TRBD1 (6 bases). Material: PBMCs. The CDR3 DNA sequence: TGTGCCAGCAGTCCAGGGGTAGGATCACCCCTCCACTTT. It encodes CASSPGVGSPLHF. The variable domain in full, with the rest retrieved from reference TRBV28 and TRBJ1-6, is DVKVTQSSRYLVKRTGEKVFLECVQDMDHENMFWYRQDPGLGLRLIYFSYDVKMKEKGDIPEGYSVSREKKERFSLILESASTNQTSMYLCASSPGVGSPLHFGNGTRLTVT.